This T cell receptor (beta chain) was captured by sequencing in a study of CD8+ T cells in alopecia areata. The wider study: Administration of oral tofacitinib to treated patients was at 5 to 10 mg twice daily.

The investigators collected lesional scalp punch biopsies and peripheral blood from alopecia areata patients. Reverse transcription of extracted RNA yielded cDNA, which provided the sequencing template. Clones were read by immunoSEQ multiplex PCR, and TCRdb kept only the in-frame ones, dropping some. Among 90,000 to 100,000 clones, approximately 42% were seen once, and the ten largest hold approximately 1.5%. The sequenced sample was CD4+ T cells sorted from blood. This TCR was recovered from a human donor with alopecia areata.

As DNA, the CDR3 is TGTGCCAGCAGTGCGACCGGGACAGGGGGACGCGAGACCCAGTACTTC. The encoded protein is CASSATGTGGRETQYF. The genes are TRBV6-1 and TRBJ2-5; the match to TRBD1 covers 11 bases. Germline V gene lookup returns CDR1 MNHNS and CDR2 SASEGT. The CDR3 is made up of 16 amino acids. V gave up 4 bases and J gave up 5 bases; unmatched junction bases: 9.